Presented here are 12 T cell receptor beta chains from one specimen sequenced in a study of T-cell memory formation after mild COVID-19. A single record per CDR3 protein comes from TCRdb applying MiXCR to the 5' RACE reads. This sample has more than 120,000 distinct CDR3 sequences, with 5.5% to 7% found just once. Specimen: PBMCs or a T cell subset sorted from them (not recorded which). The receptors derive from an adult woman who had mild COVID-19 (a few samples of this study predate the infection). Cell type and time point are not known.

The V call is TRBV3-1, the J call TRBJ1-6; D not certain. Germline CDR1 LGHDT, CDR2 YNNKEL (reference sequence). Trimming left V 1 base short and J 7 bases short, with 8 bases between. This CDR3 region has 14 residues. The CDR3: CASSQVLTNSPLHF. The CDR3 DNA is TGTGCCAGCAGCCAAGTCCTAACGAATTCACCCCTCCACTTT.

The chain joins TRBV4-2 to TRBJ2-7; 9 bases fit TRBD1. The V gene end was trimmed by 4 bases and the J gene end by 0 bases; junction bases not matched to a gene: 13. CDR1 and CDR2 (germline): LGHNA, YNFKEQ. The CDR3 runs 18 residues. CDR3 sequence (DNA): TGTGCCAGCAGCCTCCCATCGGACAGGGGAGAGGACTCCTACGAGCAGTACTTC. It codes for CASSLPSDRGEDSYEQYF.

This clonotype showed up many times. The gene calls are TRBV5-6 and TRBJ1-5; perhaps TRBD1 as D (6 bases). This CDR3 comprises 13 residues. The ends were cut back, 2 bases at V and 5 bases at J, with 8 bases in the middle. Germline values: CDR1 SGHDT, CDR2 YYEEEE. The DNA of the CDR3 is TGTGCCAGCAGCTTAGCAGGGGATCAGCCCCAGCATTTT. This sequence encodes CASSLAGDQPQHF.

V gene TRBV18 combines with J gene TRBJ2-6; D may be TRBD2 (5 bases). The CDR3 is 14 amino acids. V dropped 8 bases and J dropped 1 base, with 9 bases sitting between them. Germline V gene lookup returns CDR1 KGHSH and CDR2 LQKENI. CDR3 protein: CASGRDSGANVLTF. CDR3 DNA sequence: TGTGCCAGCGGACGGGATTCTGGGGCCAACGTCCTGACTTTC.

In this sample, this clonotype turned up many times. V and J are TRBV7-9 and TRBJ2-5, with no clear D. Trimming removed 3 bases at V and 4 bases at J, with 18 bases between. The CDR3 contains 16 residues. Germline loops: CDR1 SEHNR, CDR2 FQNEAQ (reference sequence). CDR3 coding DNA: TGTGCCAGCAGCTTGAGTTTCGTGTCCCCACGAGAGACCCAGTACTTC. The encoded protein is CASSLSFVSPRETQYF.

This clonotype was detected ten times or more. The chain joins TRBV18 to TRBJ2-1; 8 nucleotides align to TRBD2. The CDR3 extends over 14 amino acids. The germline V gene encodes CDR1 KGHSH and CDR2 LQKENI. Trimming cost V 6 bases and J 5 bases; bases outside gene matches: 6. CDR3 sequence reads: CASSPGLVDNEQFF. DNA for the CDR3: TGTGCCAGCTCCCCGGGACTAGTTGACAATGAGCAGTTCTTC. The full variable domain, with the rest looked up from reference TRBV18 and TRBJ2-1, is NAGVMQNPRHLVRRRGQEARLRCSPMKGHSHVYWYRQLPEEGLKFMVYLQKENIIDESGMPKERFSAEFPKEGPSILRIQQVVRGDSAAYFCASSPGLVDNEQFFGPGTRLTVL.

The chain recombines TRBV7-2 with TRBJ2-7; 8 bases agree with TRBD1. The germline CDR1 and CDR2 sequences are SGHTA and FQGNSA. The CDR3 loop spans 15 amino acids. Losses at the gene ends were 5 bases for V and 4 bases for J; bases not matched to a gene: 10. The CDR3 loop reads CASSPGQGRRYEQYF. CDR3 DNA sequence: TGTGCCAGCAGCCCCGGACAGGGTAGAAGGTACGAGCAGTACTTC.

The J gene is TRBJ1-2, the V gene TRBV7-2; 7 nucleotides agree with TRBD1. J gave up 2 bases and V 3 bases, and 6 bases lay outside the gene matches. The germline CDR1 and CDR2 sequences are SGHTA and FQGNSA. CDR3 length: 15 amino acids. Here the CDR3 DNA reads TGTGCCAGCAGCTTGTCCGGACAGGAGAACTATGGCTACACCTTC. This codes for CASSLSGQENYGYTF. Full variable domain (outside the CDR3, taken from reference TRBV7-2 and TRBJ1-2): GAGVSQSPSNKVTEKGKDVELRCDPISGHTALYWYRQSLGQGLEFLIYFQGNSAPDKSGLPSDRFSAERTGGSVSTLTIQRTQQEDSAVYLCASSLSGQENYGYTFGSGTRLTVV.

The chain employs TRBV6-2 or TRBV6-3 and TRBJ2-7, with D maybe TRBD2 (6 bases). V was cut by 2 bases and J by 5 bases, with 10 bases left in between. The CDR3 totals 13 residues. Germline CDR1 MNHEY, CDR2 SVGEGT. DNA of the CDR3: TGTGCCAGCAGTTACAACAGACTAGACGAGCAGTACTTC. Amino acids: CASSYNRLDEQYF.

This clonotype was detected many times. The genes are TRBV20-1 and TRBJ2-1; D may be TRBD2 (5 bases). The CDR3 totals 13 residues. The V gene lost 1 base and the J gene lost 7 bases, with 11 bases spanning the gap. CDR1 is DFQATT and CDR2 is SNEGSKA in the germline V gene (reference sequence). The CDR3 loop is CSARGEMGNEQFF. The CDR3, as DNA: TGCAGTGCTAGAGGGGAGATGGGAAATGAGCAGTTCTTC.

The chain recombines TRBV29-1 with TRBJ2-6, with 9 bases fitting TRBD1. After removal of 4 bases from V and 2 bases from J, the junction contained 9 bases not matched to a gene. Germline CDR1 SQVTM, CDR2 ANQGSEA. This CDR3 region has 17 residues. The CDR3 region is CSVGPTGGIAGANVLTF. The CDR3 DNA reads TGCAGCGTTGGCCCGACAGGGGGAATTGCTGGGGCCAACGTCCTGACTTTC.

This clonotype was seen only a few times. This chain uses TRBV3-1 with TRBJ2-2, with D maybe TRBD2 (5 bases). CDR3 length equals 12 residues. CDR1 is LGHDT, CDR2 YNNKEL, per germline (reference sequence). Between the trimmed V and J ends, which lost 10 bases and 8 bases, there was a span of 14 bases. Here the CDR3 DNA reads TGTGCCACCACATACGGGGAAGGGGAGCTGTTTTTT. This sequence encodes CATTYGEGELFF.